This T cell receptor (beta chain) was found in a study of blood T cell repertoires in COVID-19. As to this clone: The germline gene is not matched at one end of the junction; a read error may be the cause.

The CDR3 length is 15 residues. Germline V lookup: CDR1 SGHTA, CDR2 FQGNSA. The protocol was immunoSEQ multiplex PCR, while the TCRdb copy is restricted to in-frame clones and leaves out a portion. The sample holds some 500,000 clones, approximately 90% seen once. The chain joins TRBV7-2 to TRBJ2-7; TRBD2 aligns across 11 bases. This TCR was sampled from a woman between 40 and 55 years old who had recovered from COVID-19. The material sequenced was PBMCs or T cells enriched from blood (not recorded which). CDR3 sequence (DNA): TGTGCCAGCAGCCTAGCACTAGCGGGAGTACCCGAGCAGTACTTC. It encodes CASSLALAGVPEQYF.